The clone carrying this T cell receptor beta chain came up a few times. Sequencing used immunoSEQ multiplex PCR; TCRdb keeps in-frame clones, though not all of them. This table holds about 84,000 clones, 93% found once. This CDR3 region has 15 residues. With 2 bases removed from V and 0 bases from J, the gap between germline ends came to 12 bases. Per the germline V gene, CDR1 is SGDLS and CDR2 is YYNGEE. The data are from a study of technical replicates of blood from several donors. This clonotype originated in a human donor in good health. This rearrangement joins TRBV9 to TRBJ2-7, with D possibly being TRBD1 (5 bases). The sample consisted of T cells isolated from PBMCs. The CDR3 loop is CASSVNGASSYEQYF. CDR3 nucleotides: TGTGCCAGCAGCGTTAATGGGGCTTCCTCCTACGAGCAGTACTTC.